The 22 T cell receptor beta chains below all came from one sample that was sequenced in a study of patients and donors after allogeneic stem cell transplantation. TCRdb independently ran MiXCR on the RT-PCR reads; one entry per CDR3 protein. The sample consists of over 400,000 distinct CDR3 sequences, roughly 16% of them appearing once. The material sequenced was blood, either unsorted or a sorted T cell fraction (not recorded which). These receptor sequences come from a human donor who was either an allogeneic HSCT recipient or a stem cell or donor lymphocyte infusion donor (not recorded which). It is not recorded whose cells these are; they may come from a transplant donor.

The chain carries TRBV2 and TRBJ2-1, with TRBD1 matching over 7 bases. Per the germline V gene, CDR1 is SNHLY and CDR2 is FYNNEI. The CDR3 length is 15 residues. The V gene end was trimmed by 5 bases and the J gene end by 0 bases; junction bases not matched to a gene: 4. CDR3 sequence reads: CASSRQGVSYNEQFF. In nucleotides, the CDR3 is TGTGCCAGCAGTAGACAGGGCGTCTCCTACAATGAGCAGTTCTTC.

The V gene is TRBV2, the J gene TRBJ2-3; TRBD2 agrees at 10 bases. This CDR3 is built from 17 residues. Trimming cost V 4 bases and J 3 bases; bases outside gene matches: 10. CDR1 SNHLY and CDR2 FYNNEI come from the germline V gene. The CDR3 DNA reads TGTGCCAGCAGTGCAGAGTTAACTAGCGGGGCAACAGATACGCAGTATTTT. This codes for CASSAELTSGATDTQYF.

This clonotype came up a few times. V gene TRBV2 combines with J gene TRBJ2-5; D unclear. Trimming removed 6 bases from V and 2 bases from J, with 13 bases in between. The length of the CDR3 is 14 residues. Germline lookup yields CDR1 SNHLY and CDR2 FYNNEI. The CDR3 DNA reads TGTGCCAGCAGAGTAACAGAATCTCAAGAGACCCAGTACTTC. Protein product: CASRVTESQETQYF.

The V call is TRBV10-3, the J call TRBJ2-1; TRBD2 aligns across 7 bases. Germline values: CDR1 ENHRY, CDR2 SYGVKD. CDR3 length: 20 residues. V was clipped by 6 bases and J by 0 bases; unmatched bases: 20. In nucleotides, the CDR3 is TGTGCCATCAGCGGTCCCCCCCCTAGCGGAGGCACCGGCTCCTACAATGAGCAGTTCTTC. Amino acids: CAISGPPPSGGTGSYNEQFF.

This clonotype showed up many times. The gene calls are TRBV6-1 and TRBJ1-3; 9 bases line up with TRBD1. This CDR3 has 16 amino acids. Trimming removed 4 bases from V and 4 bases from J; junction bases left unmatched: 8. Germline CDR1 is MNHNS and CDR2 is SASEGT. The CDR3 bases are TGTGCCAGCAGTGCCGCCGGGACAGGGACAGGAAACACCATATATTTT. Protein sequence: CASSAAGTGTGNTIYF.

This clonotype was detected only a few times. V gene TRBV20-1 combines with J gene TRBJ2-4; 7 positions agree with TRBD2. CDR3 length equals 15 residues. CDR1 and CDR2 from the germline V gene are DFQATT and SNEGSKA (reference sequence). V lost 3 bases to trimming and J lost 7 bases; unmatched junction nucleotides: 12. CDR3 sequence (DNA): TGCAGTGCTAGCTACCCGGGAGGCCGGGGGAACATTCAGTACTTC. Its translation is CSASYPGGRGNIQYF.

The table lists this clonotype with a few counts. The chain joins TRBV2 to TRBJ1-5; weak D call: TRBD1 (6 bases). V was shortened by 7 bases and J by 5 bases, with 15 bases between the two germline ends. The germline CDR1 and CDR2 sequences are SNHLY and FYNNEI. The CDR3 covers 14 residues. The CDR3 spells CASNFGGPHQPQHF. The CDR3, as DNA: TGTGCCAGCAACTTCGGGGGGCCTCATCAGCCCCAGCATTTT.

The rearrangement uses TRBV7-2 and TRBJ2-1, with 11 bases fitting TRBD2. The CDR3 runs to 15 residues. V trimming: 5 bases; J trimming: 4 bases; junction bases outside the gene matches: 4. Germline V gene sequence: CDR1 SGHTA, CDR2 FQGNSA. CDR3 nucleotide sequence: TGTGCCAGCAGCCTTAGCGGGGGGGTTTACAATGAGCAGTTCTTC. As protein: CASSLSGGVYNEQFF. Full variable domain (remainder filled in from reference TRBV7-2 and TRBJ2-1): GAGVSQSPSNKVTEKGKDVELRCDPISGHTALYWYRQSLGQGLEFLIYFQGNSAPDKSGLPSDRFSAERTGGSVSTLTIQRTQQEDSAVYLCASSLSGGVYNEQFFGPGTRLTVL.

This clonotype was seen a single time. For the CDR3, the DNA is TGCAGTGCTAGTACGACTAGCGGGAGGTCCAATGAGCAGTTCTTC. It specifies CSASTTSGRSNEQFF. The gene calls are TRBV20-1 and TRBJ2-1; TRBD2 matches at 13 bases. The germline V gene has CDR1 DFQATT and CDR2 SNEGSKA (reference sequence). Unmatched junction bases numbered 5, after V lost 3 bases and J lost 6 bases. The CDR3 runs 15 residues.

J is TRBJ2-7 and V is TRBV4-1; unclear D gene. The CDR3 totals 14 residues. The germline gives CDR1 MGHRA, CDR2 YSYEKL. V was pared by 1 base and J by 5 bases, with 12 bases between. CDR3 DNA: TGCGCCAGCAGCCAAGGGAGATCCTTCGACGAGCAGTACTTC. Its translation is CASSQGRSFDEQYF.

J is TRBJ1-4 and V is TRBV3-1; D is unclear. Germline V gene data show CDR1 as LGHDT and CDR2 as YNNKEL (reference sequence). The V end was cut by 5 bases, the J end by 12 bases, with 16 bases between. This CDR3 is built from 13 residues. The CDR3, as DNA: TGTGCCAGCAGCTCCCGGACGGACGGAGAACTGTTTTTT. This codes for CASSSRTDGELFF.

This clonotype showed up just a few times. The chain carries TRBV5-1 and TRBJ1-1; D not resolved. Trimming left V 4 bases short and J 4 bases short, with 23 bases between. The CDR3 is 17 amino acids. CDR1 is SGHRS, CDR2 YFSETQ, per germline. This CDR3 reads CASSPNSDVTLGTEAFF. CDR3 in DNA: TGCGCCAGCAGCCCCAACTCCGACGTCACCCTTGGCACTGAAGCTTTCTTT. The entire variable domain, with the rest obtained from reference TRBV5-1 and TRBJ1-1, is as follows: KAGVTQTPRYLIKTRGQQVTLSCSPISGHRSVSWYQQTPGQGLQFLFEYFSETQRNKGNFPGRFSGRQFSNSRSEMNVSTLELGDSALYLCASSPNSDVTLGTEAFFGQGTRLTVV.

There are a few counts of this clonotype. The chain has TRBV27 and TRBJ1-5; a weak D match, TRBD1 (5 bases). The CDR3 runs to 14 residues. From germline, CDR1 is MNHEY and CDR2 SMNVEV (reference sequence). V gave up 6 bases and J gave up 2 bases, with 11 bases separating them. CDR3 bases: TGTGCCAGCAGCGTATTGGGACGCAATCAGCCCCAGCATTTT. Residues: CASSVLGRNQPQHF.

The chain combines TRBV12-3 or TRBV12-4 with TRBJ1-2; the D is unclear. This CDR3 is built from 14 residues. Trimming took 4 bases from V and 4 from J, leaving 13 bases between them. The CDR3 bases are TGTGCCAGCAGTTCCTTCGGACCTCCCTATGGCTACACCTTC. Translated: CASSSFGPPYGYTF.

The chain employs TRBV4-2 and TRBJ1-1; perhaps TRBD1 as D (5 bases). The CDR3 is made up of 14 amino acids. From germline, CDR1 is LGHNA and CDR2 YNFKEQ. V lost 5 bases, J lost 0 bases, and 10 bases lay in between. The CDR3 DNA sequence: TGTGCCAGCAGCTTACAGGACCTGAACACTGAAGCTTTCTTT. As protein: CASSLQDLNTEAFF.

On this clonotype itself: This sequence may be a read error, since a much larger clone differs from it by one base. The V gene is TRBV7-9, the J gene TRBJ2-7; no clear D gene. Per the germline V gene, CDR1 is SEHNR and CDR2 is FQNEAQ (reference sequence). CDR3 length: 11 residues. The CDR3 DNA reads TGTGCCAGCTGCTTATTCTACGAGCAGTACTTC. As protein: CASCLFYEQYF.

The chain joins TRBV10-3 to TRBJ2-1, with a possible D match to TRBD2 (5 bases). Trimming took off 9 bases at V and 6 bases at J, with 12 bases between the two ends. Germline V gene data show CDR1 as ENHRY and CDR2 as SYGVKD. The CDR3 loop spans 12 amino acids. For the CDR3, the DNA is TGTGCCATTCGGCGGGTCGGCAATGAGCAGTTCTTC. Protein sequence: CAIRRVGNEQFF.

The chain recombines TRBV25-1 with TRBJ2-3; 7 bases line up with TRBD2. The CDR3 contains 14 residues. The germline CDR1 and CDR2 sequences are MGHDK and SYGVNS. Trimming took 10 bases from V and 5 from J; bases not matched to a gene: 12. The CDR3 DNA reads as TGTGCCACCGGGTTGGGAGGGATTAGAGATACGCAGTATTTT. It translates to CATGLGGIRDTQYF.

The chain joins TRBV7-9 to TRBJ2-1, with D possibly matching TRBD1 (5 bases). CDR1 and CDR2 (germline): SEHNR, FQNEAQ (reference sequence). V lost 5 bases and J lost 9, with 14 bases in between. The CDR3 is 13 amino acids. CDR3 DNA sequence: TGTGCCAGCAGCCTTTTAAAAGGGGCTGAGCAGTTCTTC. This sequence encodes CASSLLKGAEQFF. Supplemented by reference TRBV7-9 and TRBJ2-1, the full variable domain reads DTGVSQNPRHKITKRGQNVTFRCDPISEHNRLYWYRQTLGQGPEFLTYFQNEAQLEKSRLLSDRFSAERPKGSFSTLEIQRTEQGDSAMYLCASSLLKGAEQFFGPGTRLTVL.

This clonotype was detected many times. DNA of the CDR3: TGTGCCAGCAGCTCATTGAGCGGGAGTGGTAATGAGCAGTTCTTC. Its protein product is CASSSLSGSGNEQFF. The chain couples TRBV3-1 to TRBJ2-1; 8 nucleotides match TRBD2. The CDR3 totals 15 residues. CDR1 is LGHDT and CDR2 is YNNKEL in the germline V gene (reference sequence). Trimming removed 5 bases from V and 7 bases from J; junction bases left unmatched: 10.

J is TRBJ1-1 and V is TRBV10-3, with TRBD1 as a possible D gene (6 bases). Germline-derived CDR1 and CDR2 are ENHRY and SYGVKD. This CDR3 has 14 residues. V was pared by 5 bases and J by 1 base, with 11 bases between. The CDR3 region has the DNA TGTGCCATCAGTCCCCGGGACACGAACACTGAAGCTTTCTTT. Its translation is CAISPRDTNTEAFF.

V and J are TRBV20-1 and TRBJ2-5, with 11 bases identical to TRBD2. This CDR3 spans 14 amino acids. The germline V gene encodes CDR1 DFQATT and CDR2 SNEGSKA (reference sequence). V trimming: 6 bases; J trimming: 7 bases; junction bases outside the gene matches: 10. The chain's CDR3 is CSAPSTSGAWTQYF. The DNA for the CDR3 is TGCAGTGCCCCCTCGACTAGCGGGGCTTGGACCCAGTACTTC.